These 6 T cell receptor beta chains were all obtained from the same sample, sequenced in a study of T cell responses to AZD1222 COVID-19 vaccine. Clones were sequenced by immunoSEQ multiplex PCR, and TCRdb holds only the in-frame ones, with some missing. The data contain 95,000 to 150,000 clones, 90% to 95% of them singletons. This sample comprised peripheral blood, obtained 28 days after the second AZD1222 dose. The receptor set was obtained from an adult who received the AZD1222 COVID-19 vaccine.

CDR3 loop: CASSALGGGTTDTQYF. The CDR3 nucleotides are TGTGCCAGCAGCGCCTTAGGGGGCGGCACCACAGATACGCAGTATTTT. The chain carries TRBV7-9 and TRBJ2-3, with 7 nucleotides matching TRBD1. The CDR3 runs to 16 residues. Germline V CDR1 and CDR2: SEHNR, FQNEAQ (reference sequence). The junction had 10 bases not matched to a gene; V was cut back by 5 bases and J by 2 bases.

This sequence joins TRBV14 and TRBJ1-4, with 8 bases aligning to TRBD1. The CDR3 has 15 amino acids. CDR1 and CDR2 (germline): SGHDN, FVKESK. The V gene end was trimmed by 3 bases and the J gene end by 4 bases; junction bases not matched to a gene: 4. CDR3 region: CASSHRTGINEKLFF. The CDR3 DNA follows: TGTGCCAGCAGCCATCGGACAGGGATTAATGAAAAACTGTTTTTT.

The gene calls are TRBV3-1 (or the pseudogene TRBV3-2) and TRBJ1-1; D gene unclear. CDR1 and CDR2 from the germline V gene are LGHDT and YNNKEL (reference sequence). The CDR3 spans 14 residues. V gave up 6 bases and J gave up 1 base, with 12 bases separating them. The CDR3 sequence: CASRPLRENTEAFF. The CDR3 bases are TGTGCCAGCAGACCACTTAGGGAGAACACTGAAGCTTTCTTT.

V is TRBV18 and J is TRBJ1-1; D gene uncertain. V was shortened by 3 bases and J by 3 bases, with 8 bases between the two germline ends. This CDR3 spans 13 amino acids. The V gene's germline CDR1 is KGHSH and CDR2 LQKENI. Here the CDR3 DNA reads TGTGCCAGCTCACCCACGGAGTACACTGAAGCTTTCTTT. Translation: CASSPTEYTEAFF.

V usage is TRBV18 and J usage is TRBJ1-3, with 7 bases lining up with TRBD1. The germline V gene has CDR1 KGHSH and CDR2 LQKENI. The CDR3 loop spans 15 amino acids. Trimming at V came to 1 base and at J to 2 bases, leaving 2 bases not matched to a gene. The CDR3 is CASSPQGTAGNTIYF. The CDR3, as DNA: TGTGCCAGCTCACCACAGGGGACAGCTGGAAACACCATATATTTT.

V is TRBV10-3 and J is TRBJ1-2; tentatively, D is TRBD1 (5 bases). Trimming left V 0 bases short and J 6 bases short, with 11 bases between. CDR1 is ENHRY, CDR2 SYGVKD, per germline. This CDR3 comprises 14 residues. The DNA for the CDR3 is TGTGCCATCAGTGAGTCGGGAGACAGAAATGGCTACACCTTC. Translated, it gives CAISESGDRNGYTF.